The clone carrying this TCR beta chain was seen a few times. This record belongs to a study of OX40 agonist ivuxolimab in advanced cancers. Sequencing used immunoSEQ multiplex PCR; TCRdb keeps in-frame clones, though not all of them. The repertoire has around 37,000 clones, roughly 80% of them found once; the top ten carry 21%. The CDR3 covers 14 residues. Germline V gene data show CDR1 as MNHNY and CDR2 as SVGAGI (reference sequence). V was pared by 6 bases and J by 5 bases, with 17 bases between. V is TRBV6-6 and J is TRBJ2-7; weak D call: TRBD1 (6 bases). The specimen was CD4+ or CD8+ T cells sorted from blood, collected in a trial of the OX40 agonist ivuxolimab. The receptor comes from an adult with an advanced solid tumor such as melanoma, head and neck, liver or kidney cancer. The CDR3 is CASRFQGYGDEQYF. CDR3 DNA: TGTGCCAGCAGGTTTCAGGGGTACGGCGACGAGCAGTACTTC.